A single sample gave rise to the 12 T cell receptor beta chains below, sequenced in a study of T cells after yellow fever vaccination (dated by TCRdb to between 2018 and 2021). According to the study, the label for this sample's treatment or condition signals: live attenuated yellow fever vaccine strain. The library was obtained by 5' RACE. Instrument on record: Illumina HiSeq 2500. TCRdb ran its own pipeline on the public reads, namely fastp trimming at Q25 and MiXCR clone calling, and kept in-frame beta chains. When rows share a CDR3 protein, they turn into one entry using the most common DNA and genes. The sample table contains hundreds of thousands of distinct CDR3 sequences; only one count was recorded for approximately 13% of them. The ten most abundant clones make up just under 15% of the sample. This specimen consisted of PBMCs, obtained on the day of the yellow fever booster vaccination. These receptors came from a man aged 25-45 years who received the YFV17D yellow fever vaccine.

This clonotype was seen a handful of times. This chain links TRBV29-1 with TRBJ2-7; no clear D. The CDR3 has 12 residues. The germline V gene has CDR1 SQVTM and CDR2 ANQGSEA. V was shortened by 7 bases and J by 3 bases, with 13 bases between the two germline ends. The CDR3 nucleotides are TGCAGCGCTGAGACCAGGAACTACGAGCAGTACTTC. Encoded protein: CSAETRNYEQYF.

The chain combines TRBV29-1 with TRBJ2-4; TRBD2 aligns across 13 bases. The germline V gene has CDR1 SQVTM and CDR2 ANQGSEA. V was clipped by 4 bases and J by 4 bases; unmatched bases: 4. CDR3 size: 15 residues. The CDR3 DNA reads as TGCAGCGTTGCGGGACTAGCGGGGTGGAAAAACATTCAGTACTTC. Translation gives CSVAGLAGWKNIQYF.

This chain connects TRBV20-1 to TRBJ1-2; possibly TRBD1 for D (5 bases). The CDR3 extends over 13 amino acids. From germline, CDR1 is DFQATT and CDR2 SNEGSKA (reference sequence). Trimming shortened V by 3 bases and J by 2 bases, and 10 bases separated the two germline ends. DNA of the CDR3: TGCAGTGCTAGTTTAGGGACCAACTATGGCTACACCTTC. It yields the protein CSASLGTNYGYTF.

The chain combines TRBV12-3 or TRBV12-4 with TRBJ2-2; 10 nucleotides agree with TRBD2. The CDR3 runs 19 residues. With V trimmed by 11 bases and J by 1 base, 19 bases remained unmatched. CDR3 residues: CAFSLGAPGTSENTGELFF. CDR3 DNA: TGTGCCTTCAGTTTGGGGGCCCCCGGGACTAGCGAGAACACCGGGGAGCTGTTTTTT.

This clonotype has a count of ten or more. The chain is built from TRBV5-6 and TRBJ2-1; D unresolved. The CDR3 length is 13 residues. The germline gives CDR1 SGHDT, CDR2 YYEEEE. V was pared by 2 bases and J by 7 bases, with 10 bases between. The CDR3 here is CASSFLQENEQFF. CDR3 bases: TGTGCCAGCAGCTTCCTACAAGAGAATGAGCAGTTCTTC.

This clonotype was observed many times. This chain joins TRBV5-1 and TRBJ2-3, with no clear D. V dropped 3 bases and J dropped 5 bases, with 10 bases sitting between them. There are 13 residues in the CDR3. Germline CDR1 is SGHRS and CDR2 is YFSETQ. This chain's CDR3 is CASSSTIKDTQYF. In nucleotides, the CDR3 is TGCGCCAGCAGCTCGACCATCAAAGATACGCAGTATTTT.

This rearrangement joins TRBV3-1 to TRBJ2-3; D tentatively fits TRBD1 or TRBD2 (5 bases each). V dropped 1 base and J dropped 9 bases, with 20 bases sitting between them. Germline CDR1 is LGHDT and CDR2 is YNNKEL (reference sequence). This CDR3 comprises 16 residues. CDR3 sequence: CASSQGGLGGSWTQYF. The CDR3 DNA follows: TGTGCCAGCAGCCAAGGGGGTCTTGGGGGAAGTTGGACGCAGTATTTT.

This clonotype was recorded at least ten times. CDR3 coding DNA: TGTGCCAGCAGCTTAAGACTGGATAGCAATCAGCCCCAGCATTTT. It codes for CASSLRLDSNQPQHF. The chain employs TRBV12-3 or TRBV12-4 and TRBJ1-5; no firm D call. The V end lost 6 bases, the J end lost 0 bases, and 12 bases lay between the germline ends. CDR3 length: 15 amino acids.

A few counts support this clonotype. This rearrangement joins TRBV20-1 to TRBJ1-1; D is unclear. The V and J ends lost 0 bases and 4 bases respectively, with 15 bases between them. Germline V lookup: CDR1 DFQATT, CDR2 SNEGSKA (reference sequence). The CDR3 has 15 residues. CDR3 in DNA: TGCAGTGCTAGAGATGCGACCCGTTTAGGCACTGAAGCTTTCTTT. It specifies CSARDATRLGTEAFF.

The genes are TRBV7-3 and TRBJ2-5; 7 bases match TRBD2. The CDR3 runs to 15 residues. Germline V gives CDR1 SGHTA, CDR2 FQGTGA. V lost 2 bases, J lost 1 base, and 4 bases stayed unmatched. This CDR3 reads CASSLLPGGQETQYF. The CDR3 nucleotides read TGTGCCAGCAGCTTATTACCGGGAGGCCAAGAGACCCAGTACTTC.

V gene TRBV12-3 or TRBV12-4 combines with J gene TRBJ2-7; perhaps TRBD2 as D (5 bases). The V end lost 3 bases, the J end lost 2 bases, and 14 bases lay between the germline ends. The CDR3 has 15 residues. The CDR3 region has the DNA TGTGCCAGCAGTTTGGGCTCGGGGTCCCCCTACGAGCAGTACTTC. This encodes CASSLGSGSPYEQYF.

The chain employs TRBV29-1 and TRBJ2-2; 9 nucleotides agree with TRBD1. This CDR3 comprises 13 residues. CDR1 SQVTM and CDR2 ANQGSEA come from the germline V gene. V dropped 6 bases and J dropped 4; count of bases not matched to a gene: 3. The CDR3 region has the DNA TGCAGCGTGAGACAGGGGGTCACCGGGGAGCTGTTTTTT. Amino acids: CSVRQGVTGELFF.